One T cell receptor beta chain is described in this entry. Its antigen is not known. Germline CDR1 MNHEY, CDR2 SMNVEV (reference sequence). The CDR3 has 18 residues. The ends lost 5 bases at V and 0 bases at J; junction bases unmatched: 14. The sample originates from a study of T-cell reconstitution after alpha-beta-depleted transplantation in children. As it was prepared, the TCRbeta library received unique molecular identifiers. TCRdb re-called the PCR reads with MiXCR, one entry per CDR3 protein. The repertoire includes about 510,000 distinct CDR3 sequences, 9.5% to 12% of them detected once, and approximately 15% sits in the top ten. General observations from the study: After transplant, high TCRbeta diversity at day 60 in some patients arose from surviving recipient T cells and thymic progenitors. At around two months after transplant, the alpha-beta T cells were reportedly derived from several hundred expanded clones that came from non-depleted graft cells.

J is TRBJ1-1 and V is TRBV27; 8 bases align to TRBD1. This TCR was sampled from a female patient aged 2-10 years who had a stem cell transplant for aplastic anemia, so the T cells may come from the graft donor. The sample here was PBMCs, mostly from graft donor cells, taken 180 days after TCRalphabeta/CD19-depleted stem cell transplant. In DNA form, the CDR3 reads TGTGCCAGCAGTCCCAAAAGGGGACAGGTCCTAATGAACACTGAAGCTTTCTTT. Protein: CASSPKRGQVLMNTEAFF.